A single sample gave rise to the 5 T cell receptor beta chains below, sequenced in a study of PD-L1 blockade in urothelial cancer. Time point denoted: peripheral blood 6 weeks after treatment start. The method was immunoSEQ multiplex PCR; TCRdb's version includes in-frame clones alone and lacks a portion of them. The sample has 120,000 or so clones, about 82% seen once. Sequences were derived from PBMCs, sampled around atezolizumab (anti-PD-L1) treatment. The receptors were gathered from a middle-aged man with urothelial cancer.

V and J are TRBV2 and TRBJ1-6, with 9 bases fitting TRBD1. Germline V CDR1 and CDR2: SNHLY, FYNNEI. Unmatched junction bases numbered 5, after V lost 3 bases and J lost 8 bases. CDR3 length equals 15 residues. The CDR3 sequence: CASSDGGQGYSPLHF. The DNA for the CDR3 is TGTGCCAGCAGTGATGGGGGACAGGGTTATTCACCCCTCCACTTT. Filled out from reference TRBV2 and TRBJ1-6, the complete variable domain reads EPEVTQTPSHQVTQMGQEVILRCVPISNHLYFYWYRQILGQKVEFLVSFYNNEISEKSEIFDDQFSVERPDGSNFTLKIRSTKLEDSAMYFCASSDGGQGYSPLHFGNGTRLTVT.

V usage is TRBV2 and J usage is TRBJ2-1, with 8 nucleotides matching TRBD2. From germline, CDR1 is SNHLY and CDR2 FYNNEI. The CDR3 extends over 17 amino acids. V gave up 6 bases and J gave up 4 bases; unmatched junction bases: 14. The CDR3 reads CASRDGVLAERYNEQFF. The CDR3 DNA sequence: TGTGCCAGCAGGGACGGGGTACTAGCGGAGAGATACAATGAGCAGTTCTTC.

The rearrangement links TRBV2 to TRBJ2-5; D is uncertain. Germline loops: CDR1 SNHLY, CDR2 FYNNEI. The CDR3 extends over 14 amino acids. Trimming stripped 1 base from V and 2 bases from J, with 8 bases between. CDR3 DNA sequence: TGTGCCAGCAGTGAAGTACTACCTCAAGAGACCCAGTACTTC. This gives the protein CASSEVLPQETQYF. The variable domain in full, with the rest retrieved from reference TRBV2 and TRBJ2-5, is EPEVTQTPSHQVTQMGQEVILRCVPISNHLYFYWYRQILGQKVEFLVSFYNNEISEKSEIFDDQFSVERPDGSNFTLKIRSTKLEDSAMYFCASSEVLPQETQYFGPGTRLLVL.

This clone was seen a handful of times. The gene calls are TRBV15 and TRBJ1-5; D is unclear. V was pared by 5 bases and J by 0 bases, with 11 bases between. The germline CDR1 and CDR2 sequences are LNHNV and YYDKDF (reference sequence). This CDR3 has 15 residues. DNA for the CDR3: TGTGCCACCAGCGGCGGGAGGGATAGCAATCAGCCCCAGCATTTT. As protein: CATSGGRDSNQPQHF.

This chain's CDR3 is CASTITGTDNYGYTF. CDR3 coding DNA: TGTGCCAGTACCATAACCGGGACAGATAACTATGGCTACACCTTC. V usage is TRBV19 and J usage is TRBJ1-2; 7 nucleotides line up with TRBD1. The length of the CDR3 is 15 residues. J was trimmed by 1 base and V by 7 bases; bases with no gene match: 9. The V gene's germline CDR1 is LNHDA and CDR2 SQIVND (reference sequence). The whole variable domain, filled in from reference TRBV19 and TRBJ1-2, reads DGGITQSPKYLFRKEGQNVTLSCEQNLNHDAMYWYRQDPGQGLRLIYYSQIVNDFQKGDIAEGYSVSREKKESFPLTVTSAQKNPTAFYLCASTITGTDNYGYTFGSGTRLTVV.